This entry is about one TCR beta chain. Its recognized antigen is unknown. No quality values exist for individual bases; no much larger clone is one base distant. This sample is part of a study of T cell responses to AZD1222 COVID-19 vaccine (dated by TCRdb to 2020 to 2022). Regarding the complete study: A total of about 230 trial participants underwent TCR sequencing, of whom about 210 received two doses of AZD1222 and some 25 received two doses of the MenACWY control vaccine. Trial participants were enrolled into age subgroups of 18-55, 56-69 and 70-plus years, which contained about 150, 27 and 61 TCR-sequenced participants, respectively. Broader findings and caveats from the paper: In the small 56-69-year group, the increase in depth fell short of significance, most likely because of low power. The vaccine-associated CD4 TCRs covered the entire spike protein, and the dominant responses fell in regions 160-218 and 743-854. Participants were mostly white British, with more females than males. The authors suggested clonal diversity may have been underestimated. Nearly half of unique spike-specific TCRs reportedly recognized epitopes outside regions mutated in the B.1.351 and B.1.1.7 variants. Because no day 14 peak-response samples were available, the repertoires could be characterized only after the peak T cell response. Conclusions about previously exposed vaccinees are limited because only five to seven AZD1222 recipients were SARS-CoV-2 seropositive at baseline. After two AZD1222 doses, spike-specific TCR breadth and depth were significantly higher than at day 0 and than in MenACWY recipients.

The time point label, as the study defines it: about 28 days (+/-7) after the second vaccine dose. Because spike-specific TCR depth and breadth did not differ between the two schedules, AZD1222 recipients who got a second dose at roughly 4 weeks were pooled with those who got a second dose at roughly 12 weeks. Samples from vaccinated people were obtained from the UK trials COV001 and COV002, which included a single-blind randomized controlled phase 2/3 trial of AZD1222 (ChAdOx1 nCoV-19) in healthy adults. For TCRbeta chain sequencing, PBMC samples were collected from trial participants at day 0 and at day 28 after the second dose. CDR1 and CDR2, looked up from the germline V gene, are SGHNT and YENEEA. CDR3 length: 17 amino acids, cysteine to phenylalanine. Solely the CDR3 DNA is kept, with 51 bases framed from the first base. After removal of 0 bases from V and 4 bases from J, the junction retains 7 bases not matched to a gene.

The CDR3 regions of human TCRbeta chains were analyzed by immunosequencing. Turning to the authors' computational methods: TCRs in the repertoires were compared against a reference library of SARS-CoV-2-specific TCRs that had been generated with the MIRA antigen-specificity platform. Breadth was defined as the fraction of unique TCRs that were SARS-CoV-2-associated. Depth was defined as the fraction of total T cells that were SARS-CoV-2-associated. Using the MIRA data, every spike-specific TCR was mapped to the spike region that the TCR reacted to and assigned to either a CD4 or a CD8 class. Log10-transformed breadth and depth values were compared by one-way ANOVA with Sidak's multiple comparisons tests. Sourced from immuneACCESS, this table was stored by TCRdb with only in-frame sequences that have V and J called. A share of the clones is absent; for the studies checked, an unresolved V gene accounts for under half, and the remainder has no known explanation. Clonal size and the V and J genes are those of that table, whereas D and trimming came from the DNA. The sample table shows approximately 130,000 clones, and approximately 91% are seen once. Clones ranked in the top ten supply about 6% of the sample.

The material sequenced was peripheral blood, taken 28 days after the second AZD1222 dose. The chain is assembled from TRBV11-3 and TRBJ2-1; 9 bases in between match TRBD2. The TCR originated in an adult who received the AZD1222 COVID-19 vaccine. In nucleotides, the sequence is TGTGCCAGCAGCTTAGAACCTTCTAGCGGGGTATACAATGAGCAGTTCTTC. Its product reads: CASSLEPSSGVYNEQFF.